This T cell receptor beta chain was obtained from a study of T-cell memory formation after mild COVID-19. Overall study context: The two donors had largely donor-specific TCR clusters.

Trimming shortened V by 2 bases and J by 6 bases, and 16 bases separated the two germline ends. The germline V gene encodes CDR1 MNHNY and CDR2 SVGAGI (reference sequence). CDR3 length: 15 residues. The 5'RACE method, run with constant-segment primers, produced TCR alpha and TCR beta cDNA libraries (carrying sample barcodes and UMIs). Each CDR3 protein is one row after TCRdb ran MiXCR on the 5' RACE reads. The profile shows 340,000 or so distinct CDR3 sequences, 10% to 15% of them singletons. The sample taken for sequencing was PBMCs or a T cell subset sorted from them (not recorded which). The source of this sequence is a man between 18 and 29 years old who had mild COVID-19 (a few samples of this study predate the infection). Cell type and time point are not known. This sequence joins TRBV6-6 and TRBJ1-2, with a possible D match to TRBD1 (5 bases). CDR3 sequence reads: CASSYILGGRDGYTF. CDR3 nucleotide sequence: TGTGCCAGCAGTTACATTTTGGGGGGGAGGGATGGCTACACCTTC.